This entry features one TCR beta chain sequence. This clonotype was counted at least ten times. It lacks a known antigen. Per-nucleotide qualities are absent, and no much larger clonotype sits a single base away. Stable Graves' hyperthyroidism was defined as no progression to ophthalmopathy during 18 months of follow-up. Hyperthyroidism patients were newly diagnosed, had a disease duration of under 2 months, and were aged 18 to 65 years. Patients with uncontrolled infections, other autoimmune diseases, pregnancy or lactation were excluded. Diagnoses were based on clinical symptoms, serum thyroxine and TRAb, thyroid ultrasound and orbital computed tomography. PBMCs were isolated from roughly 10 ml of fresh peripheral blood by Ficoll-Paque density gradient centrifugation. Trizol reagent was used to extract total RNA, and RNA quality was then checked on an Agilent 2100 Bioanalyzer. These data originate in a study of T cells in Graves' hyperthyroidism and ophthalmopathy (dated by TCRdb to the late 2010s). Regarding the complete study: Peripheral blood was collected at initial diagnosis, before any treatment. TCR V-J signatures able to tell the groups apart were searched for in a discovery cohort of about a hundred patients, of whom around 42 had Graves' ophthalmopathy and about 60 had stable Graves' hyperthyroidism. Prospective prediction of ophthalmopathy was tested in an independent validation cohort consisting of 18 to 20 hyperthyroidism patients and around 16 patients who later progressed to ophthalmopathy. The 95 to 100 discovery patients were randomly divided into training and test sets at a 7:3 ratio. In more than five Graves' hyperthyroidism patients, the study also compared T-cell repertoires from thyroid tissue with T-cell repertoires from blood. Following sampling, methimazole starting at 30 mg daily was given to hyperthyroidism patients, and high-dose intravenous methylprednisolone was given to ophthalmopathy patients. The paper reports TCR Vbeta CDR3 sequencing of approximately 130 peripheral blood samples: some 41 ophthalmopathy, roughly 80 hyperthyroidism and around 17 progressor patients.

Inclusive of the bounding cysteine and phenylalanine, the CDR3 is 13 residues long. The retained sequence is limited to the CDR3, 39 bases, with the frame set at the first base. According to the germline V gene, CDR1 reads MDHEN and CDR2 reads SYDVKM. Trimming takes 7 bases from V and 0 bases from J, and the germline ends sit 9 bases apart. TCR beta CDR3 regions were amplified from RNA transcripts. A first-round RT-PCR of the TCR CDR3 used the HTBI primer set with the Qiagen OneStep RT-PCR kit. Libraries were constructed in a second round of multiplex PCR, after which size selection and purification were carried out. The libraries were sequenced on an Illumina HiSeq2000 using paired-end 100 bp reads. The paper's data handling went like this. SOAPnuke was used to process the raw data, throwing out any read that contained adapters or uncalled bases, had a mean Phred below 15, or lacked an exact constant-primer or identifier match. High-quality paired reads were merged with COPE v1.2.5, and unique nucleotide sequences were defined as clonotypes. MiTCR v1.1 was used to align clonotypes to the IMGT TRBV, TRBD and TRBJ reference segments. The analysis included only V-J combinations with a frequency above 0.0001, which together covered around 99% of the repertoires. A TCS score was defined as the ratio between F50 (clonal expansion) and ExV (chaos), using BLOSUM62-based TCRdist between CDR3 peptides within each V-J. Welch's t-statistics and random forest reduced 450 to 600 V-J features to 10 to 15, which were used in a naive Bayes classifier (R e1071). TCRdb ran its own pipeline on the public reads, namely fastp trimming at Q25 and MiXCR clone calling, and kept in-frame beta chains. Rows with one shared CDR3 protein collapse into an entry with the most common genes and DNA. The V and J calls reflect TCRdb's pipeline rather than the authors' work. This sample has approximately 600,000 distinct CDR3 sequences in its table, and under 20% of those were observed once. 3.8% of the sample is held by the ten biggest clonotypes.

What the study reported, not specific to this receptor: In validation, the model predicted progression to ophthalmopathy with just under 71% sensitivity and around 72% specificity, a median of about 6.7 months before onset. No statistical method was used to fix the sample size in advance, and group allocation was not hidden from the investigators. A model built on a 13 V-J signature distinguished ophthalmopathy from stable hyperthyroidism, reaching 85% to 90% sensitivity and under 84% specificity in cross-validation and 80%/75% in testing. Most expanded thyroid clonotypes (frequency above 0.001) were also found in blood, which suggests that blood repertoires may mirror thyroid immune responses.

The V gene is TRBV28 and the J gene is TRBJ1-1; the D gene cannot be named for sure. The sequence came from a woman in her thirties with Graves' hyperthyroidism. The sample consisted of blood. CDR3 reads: CASTQLMNTEAFF. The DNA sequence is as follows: TGTGCCAGCACCCAGCTAATGAACACTGAAGCTTTCTTT.